Here is one TCR beta chain with its context. This entry belongs to a study of technical replicates of blood from several donors. Generated by immunoSEQ multiplex PCR, the TCRdb table keeps only in-frame clones and is missing some. Here the sample spans 100,000 or so clones, roughly 96% being singletons. Trimming took 4 bases from V and 5 from J; bases not matched to a gene: 4. This CDR3 is built from 14 residues. CDR1 SNHLY and CDR2 FYNNEI come from the germline V gene. The origin of this receptor is a human donor in good health. Sequencing used T cells isolated from PBMCs. The chain uses TRBV2 and TRBJ1-1, with TRBD1 matching 10 bases. In nucleotides, the CDR3 is TGTGCCAGCAGTGTGGACAGGGGGGTAACTGAAGCTTTCTTT. This sequence encodes CASSVDRGVTEAFF.